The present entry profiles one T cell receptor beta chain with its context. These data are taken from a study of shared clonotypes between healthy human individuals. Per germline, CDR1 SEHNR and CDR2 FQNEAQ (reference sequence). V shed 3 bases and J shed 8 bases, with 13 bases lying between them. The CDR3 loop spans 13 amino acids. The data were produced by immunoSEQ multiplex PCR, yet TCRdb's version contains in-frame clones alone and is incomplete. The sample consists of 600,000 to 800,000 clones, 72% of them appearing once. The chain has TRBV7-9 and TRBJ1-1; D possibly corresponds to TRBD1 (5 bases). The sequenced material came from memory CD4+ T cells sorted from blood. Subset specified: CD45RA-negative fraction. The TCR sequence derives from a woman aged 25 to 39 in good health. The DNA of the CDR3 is TGTGCCAGCAGCTTGGTGCAGGGCCAAGAAGCTTTCTTT. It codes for CASSLVQGQEAFF.